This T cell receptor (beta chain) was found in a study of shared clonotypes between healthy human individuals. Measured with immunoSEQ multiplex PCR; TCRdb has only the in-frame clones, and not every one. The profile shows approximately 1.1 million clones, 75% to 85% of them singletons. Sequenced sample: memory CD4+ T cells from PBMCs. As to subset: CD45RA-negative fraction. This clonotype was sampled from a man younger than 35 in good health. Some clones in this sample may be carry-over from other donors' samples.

The CDR3 loop reads CASSSRTGDTEAFF. CDR3 in DNA: TGTGCCAGCAGCTCCAGGACAGGGGACACTGAAGCTTTCTTT. V is TRBV6-6 and J is TRBJ1-1; 9 bases align to TRBD1. This CDR3 is built from 14 residues. CDR1 is MNHNY and CDR2 is SVGAGI in the germline V gene (reference sequence). J gave up 3 bases and V 6 bases, and 5 bases lay outside the gene matches.